This entry lists 6 T cell receptor beta chains sequenced from one sample in a study of blood T cell repertoires in COVID-19. This table comes from immunoSEQ multiplex PCR, and its TCRdb copy is limited to in-frame clones, with some not included. The sample holds approximately 170,000 clones, 75% to 85% seen once. The sequencing input was peripheral blood. These receptors were taken from a human donor in a cohort sampled during active COVID-19.

The genes are TRBV10-3 and TRBJ2-1; 7 bases agree with TRBD2. Germline CDR1 and CDR2: ENHRY and SYGVKD. Trimming took 4 bases from V and 2 from J; bases not matched to a gene: 5. CDR3 length: 15 residues. CDR3 protein: CAISGLADTYNEQFF. The CDR3 DNA reads as TGTGCCATCAGTGGCCTAGCGGATACCTACAATGAGCAGTTCTTC.

This clone was picked up one time. The V call is TRBV11-2, the J call TRBJ1-1, with a weak D call TRBD1 (6 bases). In germline, CDR1 is SGHAT, CDR2 FQNNGV. There are 14 residues in the CDR3. The V gene lost 5 bases and the J gene lost 6 bases, with 16 bases spanning the gap. The CDR3 reads CASSPTGGASEAFF. The CDR3, as DNA: TGTGCCAGCAGCCCGACGGGGGGGGCCTCTGAAGCTTTCTTT.

This chain connects TRBV7-8 to TRBJ2-7; D remains ambiguous. The CDR3 extends over 13 amino acids. Germline V gene data show CDR1 as SGHVS and CDR2 as FQNEAQ. V lost 1 base, J lost 2 bases, and 6 bases lay in between. The CDR3 here is CASSLGRPYEQYF. CDR3 nucleotides: TGTGCCAGCAGCTTAGGGCGGCCCTACGAGCAGTACTTC.

This chain joins TRBV15 and TRBJ2-6; TRBD2 aligns across 7 bases. The germline CDR1 and CDR2 sequences are LNHNV and YYDKDF (reference sequence). The V segment lost 3 bases and the J segment 4 bases; nucleotides outside the gene matches: 9. The CDR3 totals 17 residues. The CDR3 reads CATSSPPGGDGANVLTF. The CDR3 coding sequence is TGTGCCACCAGCAGTCCCCCTGGGGGGGACGGGGCCAACGTCCTGACTTTC.

The count of this clone is one. The chain couples TRBV7-8 to TRBJ1-4; D is unresolved. This CDR3 is 14 amino acids long. The germline V gene encodes CDR1 SGHVS and CDR2 FQNEAQ. Trimming removed 4 bases from V and 3 bases from J, with 9 bases in between. The CDR3 DNA reads as TGTGCCAGCAGCTCGGGTCCTTCTAATGAAAAACTGTTTTTT. Protein product: CASSSGPSNEKLFF.

This sequence joins TRBV19 and TRBJ2-4; 10 bases agree with TRBD2. The CDR3 is 17 residues long. Germline V gene data show CDR1 as LNHDA and CDR2 as SQIVND (reference sequence). V lost 3 bases, J lost 2 bases, and 7 bases stayed unmatched. CDR3 in amino acids: CASSILASGGSKNIQYF. CDR3 in DNA: TGTGCCAGTAGTATCCTGGCTAGCGGGGGATCCAAAAACATTCAGTACTTC.